The clone carrying this T cell receptor (beta chain) was counted once. Antigen unknown. The data belong to a study of shared clonotypes between healthy human individuals. At the level of the study: Each donor's CD4 naive and CD4 memory cells filled three plates apiece, CD8 naive two, and CD8 memory one. Study-wide results and caveats: Only blood samples were collected, and tissue repertoires likely differ. Estimated richness values were generally larger in naive subsets than in memory subsets.

The table came from immunoSEQ multiplex PCR; TCRdb's copy has only in-frame clones and leaves some out. The profile shows under 550,000 clones, 90% to 96% of them singletons. The receptor was derived from a young woman in good health. Sequencing used naive CD4+ T cells sorted from blood. Subset defined: CD45RA+ positively selected.

This CDR3 reads CASSLAKTSGSIYEQYF. CDR3 DNA: TGCGCCAGCAGCTTGGCCAAGACTAGCGGGAGTATCTACGAGCAGTACTTC. The chain is built from TRBV5-1 and TRBJ2-7; 12 positions agree with TRBD2. The CDR3 has 17 residues. J lost 3 bases, V lost 0 bases, and 7 bases had no gene match. Germline CDR1 reads SGHRS; CDR2 reads YFSETQ.